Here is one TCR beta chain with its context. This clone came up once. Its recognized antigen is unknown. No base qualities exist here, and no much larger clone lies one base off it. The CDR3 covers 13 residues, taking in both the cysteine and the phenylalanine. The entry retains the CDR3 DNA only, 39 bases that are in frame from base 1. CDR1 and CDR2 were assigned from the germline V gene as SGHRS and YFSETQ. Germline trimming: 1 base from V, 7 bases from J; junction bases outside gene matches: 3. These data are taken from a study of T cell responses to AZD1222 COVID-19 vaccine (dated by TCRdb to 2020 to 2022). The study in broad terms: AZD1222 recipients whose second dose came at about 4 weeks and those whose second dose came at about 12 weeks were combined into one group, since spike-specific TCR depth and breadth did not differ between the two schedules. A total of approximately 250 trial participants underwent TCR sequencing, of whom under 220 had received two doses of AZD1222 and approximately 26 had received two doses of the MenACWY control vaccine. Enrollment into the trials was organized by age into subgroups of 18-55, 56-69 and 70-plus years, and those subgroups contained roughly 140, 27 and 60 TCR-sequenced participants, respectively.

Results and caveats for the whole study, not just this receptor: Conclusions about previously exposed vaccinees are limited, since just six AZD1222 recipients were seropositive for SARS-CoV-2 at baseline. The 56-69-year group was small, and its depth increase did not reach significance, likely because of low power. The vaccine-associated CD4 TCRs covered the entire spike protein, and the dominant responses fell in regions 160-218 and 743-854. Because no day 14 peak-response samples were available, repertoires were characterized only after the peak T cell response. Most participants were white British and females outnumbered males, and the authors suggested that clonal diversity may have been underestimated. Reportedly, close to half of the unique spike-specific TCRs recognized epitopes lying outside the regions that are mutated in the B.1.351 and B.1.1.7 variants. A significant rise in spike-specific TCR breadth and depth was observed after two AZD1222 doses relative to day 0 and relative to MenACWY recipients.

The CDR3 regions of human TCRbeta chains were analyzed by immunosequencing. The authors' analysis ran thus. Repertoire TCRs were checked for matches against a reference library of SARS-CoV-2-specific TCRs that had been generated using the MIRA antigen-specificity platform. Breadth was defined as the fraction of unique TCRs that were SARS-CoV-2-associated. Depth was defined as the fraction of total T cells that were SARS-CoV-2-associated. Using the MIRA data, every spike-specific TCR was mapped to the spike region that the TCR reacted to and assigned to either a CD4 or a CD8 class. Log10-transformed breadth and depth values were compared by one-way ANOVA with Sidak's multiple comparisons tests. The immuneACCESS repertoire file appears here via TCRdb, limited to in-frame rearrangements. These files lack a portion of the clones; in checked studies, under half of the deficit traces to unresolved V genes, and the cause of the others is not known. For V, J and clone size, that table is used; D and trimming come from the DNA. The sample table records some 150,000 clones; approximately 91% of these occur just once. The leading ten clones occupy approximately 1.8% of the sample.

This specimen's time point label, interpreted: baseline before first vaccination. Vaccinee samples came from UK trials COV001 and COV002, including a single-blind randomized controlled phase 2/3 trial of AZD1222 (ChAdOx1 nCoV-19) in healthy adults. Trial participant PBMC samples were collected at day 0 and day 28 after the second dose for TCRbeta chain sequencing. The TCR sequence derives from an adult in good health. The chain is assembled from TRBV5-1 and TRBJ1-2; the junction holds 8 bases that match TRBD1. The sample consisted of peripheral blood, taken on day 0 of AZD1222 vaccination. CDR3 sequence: CASSLQGAGGYTF. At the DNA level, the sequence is TGCGCCAGCAGCTTGCAGGGGGCGGGTGGCTACACCTTC.